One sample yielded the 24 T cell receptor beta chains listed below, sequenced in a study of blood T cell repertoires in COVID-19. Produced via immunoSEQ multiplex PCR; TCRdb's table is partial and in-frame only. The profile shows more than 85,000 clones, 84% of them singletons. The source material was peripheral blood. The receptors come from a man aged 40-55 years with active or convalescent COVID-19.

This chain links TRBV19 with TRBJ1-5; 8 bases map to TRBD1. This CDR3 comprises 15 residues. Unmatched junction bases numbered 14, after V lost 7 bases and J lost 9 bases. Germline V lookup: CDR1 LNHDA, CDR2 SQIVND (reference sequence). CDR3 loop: CASMAPGQVLGPQHF. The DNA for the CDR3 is TGTGCCAGTATGGCCCCGGGACAGGTCCTTGGGCCCCAGCATTTT.

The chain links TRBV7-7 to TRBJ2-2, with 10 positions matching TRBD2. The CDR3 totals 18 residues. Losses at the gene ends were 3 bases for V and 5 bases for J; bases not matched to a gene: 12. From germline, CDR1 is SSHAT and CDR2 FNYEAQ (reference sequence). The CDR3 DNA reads TGTGCCAGCAGCTTCCTCCCAGGAGCGGGGGGGAGTACCGGGGAGCTGTTTTTT. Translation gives CASSFLPGAGGSTGELFF.

CDR3: CATSVGTGGNEQFF. The CDR3 coding sequence is TGTGCCACCAGTGTGGGGACAGGGGGTAATGAGCAGTTCTTC. The chain is built from TRBV24-1 and TRBJ2-1; 11 bases map to TRBD1. In germline, CDR1 is KGHDR, CDR2 SFDVKD. The CDR3 length is 14 residues. The J segment lost 7 bases and the V segment lost 5 bases, leaving 3 bases of the junction unmatched.

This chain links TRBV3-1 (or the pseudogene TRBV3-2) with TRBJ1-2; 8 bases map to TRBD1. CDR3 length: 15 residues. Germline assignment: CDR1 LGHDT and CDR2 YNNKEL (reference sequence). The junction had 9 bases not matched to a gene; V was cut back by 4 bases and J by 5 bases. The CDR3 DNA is TGTGCCAGCAGCCGCGGACAGGGACTGAGTTATGGCTACACCTTC. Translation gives CASSRGQGLSYGYTF.

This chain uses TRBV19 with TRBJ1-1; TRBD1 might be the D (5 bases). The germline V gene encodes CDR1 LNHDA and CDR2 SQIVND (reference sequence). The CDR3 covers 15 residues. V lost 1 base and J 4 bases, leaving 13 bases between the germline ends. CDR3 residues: CASSIGGEGGTEAFF. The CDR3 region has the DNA TGTGCCAGTAGTATAGGGGGGGAGGGAGGCACTGAAGCTTTCTTT.

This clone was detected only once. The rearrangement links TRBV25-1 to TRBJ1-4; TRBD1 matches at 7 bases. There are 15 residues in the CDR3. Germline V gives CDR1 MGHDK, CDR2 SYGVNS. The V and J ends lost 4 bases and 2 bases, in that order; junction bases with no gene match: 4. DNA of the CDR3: TGTGCCAGCAGTGTCACAGGGGTGACTAATGAAAAACTGTTTTTT. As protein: CASSVTGVTNEKLFF.

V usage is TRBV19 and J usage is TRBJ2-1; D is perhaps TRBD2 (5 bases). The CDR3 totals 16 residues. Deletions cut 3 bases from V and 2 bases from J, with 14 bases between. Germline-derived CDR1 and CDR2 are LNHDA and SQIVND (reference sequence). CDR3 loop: CASSISRTVTYNEQFF. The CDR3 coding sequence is TGTGCCAGTAGTATCTCGCGGACTGTCACCTACAATGAGCAGTTCTTC.

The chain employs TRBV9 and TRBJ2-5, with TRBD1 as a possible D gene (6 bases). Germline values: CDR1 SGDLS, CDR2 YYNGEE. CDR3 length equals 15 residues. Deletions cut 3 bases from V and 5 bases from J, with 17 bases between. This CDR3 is CASSAASTGLETQYF. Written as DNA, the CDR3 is TGTGCCAGCAGCGCCGCCTCAACAGGGTTGGAGACCCAGTACTTC.

The CDR3 DNA follows: TGTGCCAGCAGCCTCGGTGGGGGACTCACAAACTATGGCTACACCTTC. This encodes CASSLGGGLTNYGYTF. This rearrangement joins TRBV11-2 to TRBJ1-2; a possible D gene is TRBD1 (5 bases). The length of the CDR3 is 16 residues. CDR1 and CDR2 from the germline V gene are SGHAT and FQNNGV. The germline V and J ends were trimmed by 5 bases and 2 bases, with 18 bases remaining between them.

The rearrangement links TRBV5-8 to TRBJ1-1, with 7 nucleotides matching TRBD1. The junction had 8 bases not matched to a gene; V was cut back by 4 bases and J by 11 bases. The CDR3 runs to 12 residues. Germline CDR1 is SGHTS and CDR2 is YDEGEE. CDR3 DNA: TGTGCCAGCAGCCCGGGAGGGGGCTGGGCTTTCTTT. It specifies CASSPGGGWAFF.

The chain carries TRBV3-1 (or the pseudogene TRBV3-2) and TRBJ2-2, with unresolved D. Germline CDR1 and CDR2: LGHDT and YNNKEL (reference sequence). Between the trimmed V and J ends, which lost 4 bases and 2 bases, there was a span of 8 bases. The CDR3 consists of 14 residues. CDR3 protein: CASSPHINTGELFF. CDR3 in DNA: TGTGCCAGCAGCCCGCACATAAACACCGGGGAGCTGTTTTTT.

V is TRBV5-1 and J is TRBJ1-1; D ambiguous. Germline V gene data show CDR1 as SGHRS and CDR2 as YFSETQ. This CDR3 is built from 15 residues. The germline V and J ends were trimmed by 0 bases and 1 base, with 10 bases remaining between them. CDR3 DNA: TGCGCCAGCAGCTTGGCGGGAGGAGAGAACACTGAAGCTTTCTTT. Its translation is CASSLAGGENTEAFF. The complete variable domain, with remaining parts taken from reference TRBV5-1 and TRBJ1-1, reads KAGVTQTPRYLIKTRGQQVTLSCSPISGHRSVSWYQQTPGQGLQFLFEYFSETQRNKGNFPGRFSGRQFSNSRSEMNVSTLELGDSALYLCASSLAGGENTEAFFGQGTRLTVV.

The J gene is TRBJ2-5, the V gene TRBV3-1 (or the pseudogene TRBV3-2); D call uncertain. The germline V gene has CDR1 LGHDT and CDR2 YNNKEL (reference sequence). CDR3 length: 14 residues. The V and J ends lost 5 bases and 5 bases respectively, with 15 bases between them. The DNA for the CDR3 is TGTGCCAGCAGCTTCTTAAGTTTGCGCGAGACCCAGTACTTC. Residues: CASSFLSLRETQYF.

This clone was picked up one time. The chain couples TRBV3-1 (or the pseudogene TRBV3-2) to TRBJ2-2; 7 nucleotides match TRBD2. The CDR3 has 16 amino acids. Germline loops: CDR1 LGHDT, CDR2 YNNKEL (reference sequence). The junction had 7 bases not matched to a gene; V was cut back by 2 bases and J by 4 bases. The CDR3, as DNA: TGTGCCAGCAGCCAACCGGGACTACCAACCACCGGGGAGCTGTTTTTT. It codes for CASSQPGLPTTGELFF.

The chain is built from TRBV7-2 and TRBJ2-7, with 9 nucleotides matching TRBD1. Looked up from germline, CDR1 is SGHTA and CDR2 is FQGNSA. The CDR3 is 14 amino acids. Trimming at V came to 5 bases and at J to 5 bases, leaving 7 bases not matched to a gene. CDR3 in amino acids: CASSATGGLDEQYF. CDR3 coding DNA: TGTGCCAGCAGCGCGACAGGGGGTTTGGACGAGCAGTACTTC.

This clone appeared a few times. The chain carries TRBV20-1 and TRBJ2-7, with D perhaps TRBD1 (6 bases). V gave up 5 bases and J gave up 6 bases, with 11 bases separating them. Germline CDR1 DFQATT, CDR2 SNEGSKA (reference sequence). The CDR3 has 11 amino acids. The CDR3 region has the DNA TGCAGTGCTGCACAGGGTCCCGAGCAGTACTTC. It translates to CSAAQGPEQYF.

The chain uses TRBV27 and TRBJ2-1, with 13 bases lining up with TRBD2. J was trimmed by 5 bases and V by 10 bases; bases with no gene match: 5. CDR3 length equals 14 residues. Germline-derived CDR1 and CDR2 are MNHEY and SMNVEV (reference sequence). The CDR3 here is CAIRLAGGNNEQFF. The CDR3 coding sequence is TGTGCCATAAGACTAGCGGGGGGCAACAATGAGCAGTTCTTC.

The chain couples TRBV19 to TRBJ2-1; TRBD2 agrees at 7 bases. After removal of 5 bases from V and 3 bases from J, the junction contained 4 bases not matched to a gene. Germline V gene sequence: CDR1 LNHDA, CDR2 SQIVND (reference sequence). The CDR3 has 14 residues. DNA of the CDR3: TGTGCCAGTAGTCGGGGGGATTTCTACAATGAGCAGTTCTTC. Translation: CASSRGDFYNEQFF.

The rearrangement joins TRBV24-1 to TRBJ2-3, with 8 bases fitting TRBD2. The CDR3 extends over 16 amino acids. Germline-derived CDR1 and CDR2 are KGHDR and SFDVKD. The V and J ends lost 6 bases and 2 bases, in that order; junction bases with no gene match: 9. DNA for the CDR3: TGTGCCACCAGTACACGGGGGGGACTCTCCACAGATACGCAGTATTTT. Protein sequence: CATSTRGGLSTDTQYF.

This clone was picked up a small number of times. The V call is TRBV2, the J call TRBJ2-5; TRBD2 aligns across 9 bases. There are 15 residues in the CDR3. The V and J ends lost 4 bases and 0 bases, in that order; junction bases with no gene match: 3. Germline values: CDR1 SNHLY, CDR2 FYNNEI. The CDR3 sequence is CASSASGAYQETQYF. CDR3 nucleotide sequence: TGTGCCAGCAGTGCTAGCGGGGCGTACCAAGAGACCCAGTACTTC.

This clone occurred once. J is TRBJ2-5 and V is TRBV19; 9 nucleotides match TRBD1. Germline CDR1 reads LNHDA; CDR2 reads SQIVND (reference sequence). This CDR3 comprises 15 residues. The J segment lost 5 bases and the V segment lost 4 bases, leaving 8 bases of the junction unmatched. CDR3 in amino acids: CASSRDRDRAETQYF. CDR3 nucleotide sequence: TGTGCCAGTAGTAGGGACAGGGATCGTGCGGAGACCCAGTACTTC.

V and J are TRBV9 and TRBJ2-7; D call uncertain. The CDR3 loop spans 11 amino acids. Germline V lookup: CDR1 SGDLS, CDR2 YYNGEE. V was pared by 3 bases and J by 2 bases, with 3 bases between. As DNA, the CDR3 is TGTGCCAGCAGCGCCGCCTACGAGCAGTACTTC. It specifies CASSAAYEQYF.

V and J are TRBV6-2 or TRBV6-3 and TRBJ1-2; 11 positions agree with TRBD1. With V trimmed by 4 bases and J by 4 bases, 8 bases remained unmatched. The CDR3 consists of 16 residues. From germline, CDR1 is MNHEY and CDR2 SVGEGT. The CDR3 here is CASSSPGQGGSYGYTF. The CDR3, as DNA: TGTGCCAGCAGTTCTCCGGGACAGGGGGGCAGCTATGGCTACACCTTC.

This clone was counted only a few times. The CDR3 DNA reads TGTGCCAGCAGCCACACAGGAGGGGAAGGTGAAAAACTGTTTTTT. Its protein is CASSHTGGEGEKLFF. The chain uses TRBV4-2 and TRBJ1-4; D is possibly TRBD1 (5 bases). Germline assignment: CDR1 LGHNA and CDR2 YNFKEQ. The CDR3 totals 15 residues. V shed 3 bases and J shed 7 bases, with 15 bases lying between them.